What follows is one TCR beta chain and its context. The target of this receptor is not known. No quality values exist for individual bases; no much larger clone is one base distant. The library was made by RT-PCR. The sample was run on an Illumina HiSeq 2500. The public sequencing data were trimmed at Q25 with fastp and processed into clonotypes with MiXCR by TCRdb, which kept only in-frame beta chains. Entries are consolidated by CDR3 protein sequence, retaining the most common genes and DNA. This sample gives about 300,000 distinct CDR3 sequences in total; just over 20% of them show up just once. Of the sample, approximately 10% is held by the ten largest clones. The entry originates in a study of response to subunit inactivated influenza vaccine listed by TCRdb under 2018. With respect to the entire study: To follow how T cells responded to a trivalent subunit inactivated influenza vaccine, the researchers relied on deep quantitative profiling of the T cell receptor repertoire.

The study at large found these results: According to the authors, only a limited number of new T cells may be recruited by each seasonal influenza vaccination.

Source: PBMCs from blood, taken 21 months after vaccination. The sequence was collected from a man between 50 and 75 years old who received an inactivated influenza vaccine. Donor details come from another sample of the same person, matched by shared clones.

The CDR3 region has the sequence CASSSTTGEETQYF. The nucleotide sequence is TGTGCCAGCAGTTCAACTACAGGGGAAGAGACCCAGTACTTC. Recombination linked TRBV12-3 or TRBV12-4 to TRBJ2-5, with 7 junctional bases fitting TRBD1. Its CDR3 holds 14 amino acids, cysteine through phenylalanine. Only the CDR3 region is kept as DNA, spanning 42 bases read in frame from base 1. V has 4 bases trimmed and J has 3 bases trimmed; junction bases matching no gene number 5.